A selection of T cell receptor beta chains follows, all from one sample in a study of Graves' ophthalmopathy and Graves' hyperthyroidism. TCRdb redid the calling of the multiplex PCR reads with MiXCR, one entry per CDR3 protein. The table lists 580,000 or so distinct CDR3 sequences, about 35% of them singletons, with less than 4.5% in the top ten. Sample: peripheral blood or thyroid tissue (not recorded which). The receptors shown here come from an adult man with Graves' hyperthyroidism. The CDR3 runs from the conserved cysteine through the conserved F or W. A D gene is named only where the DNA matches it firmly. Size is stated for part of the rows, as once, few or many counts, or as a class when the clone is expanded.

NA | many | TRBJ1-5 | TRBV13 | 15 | CASSSGQGQAQPQHF | TGTGCCAGCAGCTCAGGGCAGGGGCAGGCTCAGCCCCAGCATTTT
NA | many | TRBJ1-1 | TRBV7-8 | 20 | CASSGRVFVPKDIKNTEAFF | TGTGCCAGCAGCGGCAGGGTCTTCGTGCCAAAAGACATCAAGAACACTGAAGCTTTCTTT
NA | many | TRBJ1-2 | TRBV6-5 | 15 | CASSYSRGTNYGYTF | TGTGCCAGCAGTTACTCACGCGGCACTAACTATGGCTACACCTTC
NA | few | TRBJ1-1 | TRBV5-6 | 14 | CASSSRQERTEAFF | TGTGCCAGCAGTTCTCGACAGGAGAGGACTGAAGCTTTCTTT
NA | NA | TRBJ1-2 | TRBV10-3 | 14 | CAIRDTGNFYGYTF | TGTGCCATCCGTGACACGGGGAACTTCTATGGCTACACCTTC
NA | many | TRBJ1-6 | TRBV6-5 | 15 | CASSYSTGGNSPLHF | TGTGCCAGCAGTTACTCGACTGGGGGAAATTCACCCCTCCACTTT
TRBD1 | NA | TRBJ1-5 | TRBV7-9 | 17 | CASSRSPGGLANQPQHF | TGTGCCAGCAGCCGCTCCCCAGGGGGCCTCGCCAATCAGCCCCAGCATTTT
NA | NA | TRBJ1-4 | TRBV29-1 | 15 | CSVGVPEATNEKLFF | TGCAGCGTTGGGGTTCCAGAAGCAACTAATGAAAAACTGTTTTTT
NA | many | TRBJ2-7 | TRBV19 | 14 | CASSIWYNSYEQYF | TGTGCCAGTAGTATATGGTACAATTCATACGAGCAGTACTTC
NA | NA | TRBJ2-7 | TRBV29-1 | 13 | CSQGDRLDYEQYF | TGCAGCCAAGGTGACAGGCTGGACTACGAGCAGTACTTC
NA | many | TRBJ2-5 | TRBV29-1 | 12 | CSAAAGQETQYF | TGCAGCGCCGCGGCAGGCCAAGAGACCCAGTACTTC
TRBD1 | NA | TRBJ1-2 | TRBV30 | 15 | CAWTPDRANNYGYTF | TGTGCCTGGACCCCGGACAGGGCGAATAACTATGGCTACACCTTC
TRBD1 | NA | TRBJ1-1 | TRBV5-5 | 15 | CASSLNRGRVAEAFF | TGTGCCAGCAGCTTGAACAGGGGACGCGTCGCTGAAGCTTTCTTT
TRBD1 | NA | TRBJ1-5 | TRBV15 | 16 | CATSRIGTGHNQPQHF | TGTGCCACCAGCAGGATAGGGACAGGTCACAATCAGCCCCAGCATTTT
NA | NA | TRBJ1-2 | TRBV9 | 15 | CASSVVAPGNGGYTF | TGTGCCAGCAGCGTTGTAGCGCCAGGGAATGGAGGCTACACCTTC
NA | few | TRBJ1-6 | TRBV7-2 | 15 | CASSPVGQPNSPLHF | TGTGCCAGCAGCCCGGTAGGACAGCCGAATTCACCCCTCCACTTT
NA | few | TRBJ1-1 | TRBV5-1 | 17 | CASSLDGGMGGNTEAFF | TGCGCCAGCAGCTTGGACGGGGGGATGGGCGGAAACACTGAAGCTTTCTTT
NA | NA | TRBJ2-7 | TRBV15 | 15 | CATSSQDAGPYEQYF | TGTGCCACCAGCAGCCAAGATGCGGGCCCCTACGAGCAGTACTTC
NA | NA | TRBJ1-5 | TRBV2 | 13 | CASSYGRGQPQHF | TGTGCCAGCAGTTACGGAAGGGGCCAGCCCCAGCATTTT
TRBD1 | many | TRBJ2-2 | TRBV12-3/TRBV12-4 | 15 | CASSSSTGAGGELFF | TGTGCCAGCAGTTCGTCGACAGGGGCGGGTGGGGAGCTGTTTTTT
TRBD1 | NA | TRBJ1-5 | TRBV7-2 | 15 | CASSPRGGLNQPQHF | TGTGCCAGCAGCCCAAGAGGGGGCCTCAATCAGCCCCAGCATTTT
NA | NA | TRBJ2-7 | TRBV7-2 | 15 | CASSLPGGGSYEQYF | TGTGCCAGCAGCTTGCCAGGGGGCGGGAGTTACGAGCAGTACTTC
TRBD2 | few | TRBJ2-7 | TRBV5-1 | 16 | CASSFQTTSGVNEQYF | TGCGCCAGCAGCTTTCAAACCACTAGCGGGGTGAACGAGCAGTACTTC
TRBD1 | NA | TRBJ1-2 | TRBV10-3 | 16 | CAISERTGQGADGYTF | TGTGCCATCAGTGAACGGACCGGACAGGGGGCGGATGGCTACACCTTC
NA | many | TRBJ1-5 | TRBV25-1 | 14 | CASSEGGGHQPQHF | TGTGCCAGCAGTGAAGGAGGGGGGCACCAGCCCCAGCATTTT
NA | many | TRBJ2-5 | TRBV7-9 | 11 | CASSPPDTQYF | TGTGCCAGCAGCCCCCCGGATACCCAGTACTTC
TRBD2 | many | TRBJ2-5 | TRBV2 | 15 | CASSAGLAGQETQYF | TGTGCCAGCAGTGCAGGGCTAGCGGGCCAAGAGACCCAGTACTTC
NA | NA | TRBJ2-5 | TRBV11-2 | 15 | CASEGTTDLQETQYF | TGTGCCAGTGAGGGGACAACCGACCTCCAAGAGACCCAGTACTTC
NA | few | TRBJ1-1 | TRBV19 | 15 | CASSIWGQLNTEAFF | TGTGCCAGTAGTATATGGGGGCAGCTGAACACTGAAGCTTTCTTT
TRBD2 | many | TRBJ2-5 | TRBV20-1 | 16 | CSARDTLSGSQETQYF | TGCAGTGCTAGAGATACCCTTAGCGGGTCCCAAGAGACCCAGTACTTC
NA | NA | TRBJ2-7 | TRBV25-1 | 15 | CASVVPSASSYEQYF | TGTGCCAGCGTTGTTCCCAGCGCGAGCTCCTACGAGCAGTACTTC
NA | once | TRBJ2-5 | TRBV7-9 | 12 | CASSLLPETQYF | TGTGCCAGCAGCCTCCTACCGGAGACCCAGTACTTC
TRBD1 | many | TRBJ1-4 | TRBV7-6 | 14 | CASSRTGGLEKLFF | TGTGCCAGCAGCCGGACAGGGGGCTTAGAAAAACTGTTTTTT